The 14 T cell receptor beta chains listed next were all sequenced from one sample in a study of OX40 agonist ivuxolimab in advanced cancers. Assay: immunoSEQ multiplex PCR; the TCRdb copy retains only in-frame clones and omits some. The sample has about 93,000 clones, about 88% seen once. The sequences come from CD4+ or CD8+ T cells sorted from blood, collected in a trial of the OX40 agonist ivuxolimab. The receptor source for this set is an adult with an advanced solid tumor such as melanoma, head and neck, liver or kidney cancer.

Note on this clone: This specimen includes other DNA sequences encoding the same CDR3. The chain joins TRBV6-1 to TRBJ2-7, with 9 bases that match TRBD1. CDR1 MNHNS and CDR2 SASEGT come from the germline V gene. The CDR3 has 14 amino acids. Unmatched junction bases numbered 2, after V lost 3 bases and J lost 2 bases. CDR3 protein: CASSDTGGPYEQYF. The CDR3 DNA reads TGTGCCAGCAGTGATACAGGGGGCCCCTACGAGCAGTACTTC.

The chain carries TRBV6-6 and TRBJ2-2; 8 bases line up with TRBD1. The germline V gene has CDR1 MNHNY and CDR2 SVGAGI (reference sequence). V shed 6 bases, J shed 4 bases, and the junction held 7 bases outside the gene matches. The CDR3 is 15 amino acids. For the CDR3, the DNA is TGTGCCAGCAGCAGCAGGGGGCCGGTCACCGGGGAGCTGTTTTTT. Encoded protein: CASSSRGPVTGELFF.

This rearrangement joins TRBV5-4 to TRBJ2-2; D is unclear. V was clipped by 3 bases and J by 4 bases, with 13 bases between them. Germline CDR1 reads SGHNT; CDR2 reads YYREEE (reference sequence). The CDR3 covers 15 residues. The CDR3 reads CASSSKTGVTGELFF. The CDR3 DNA follows: TGTGCCAGCAGCTCTAAAACTGGGGTCACCGGGGAGCTGTTTTTT.

The gene calls are TRBV7-2 and TRBJ1-2; TRBD1 matches at 7 bases. The CDR3 runs to 15 residues. Germline V gene data show CDR1 as SGHTA and CDR2 as FQGNSA. The J segment lost 6 bases and the V segment lost 7 bases, leaving 14 bases of the junction unmatched. The CDR3 region is CASNIEGGRAHGYTF. The CDR3 bases are TGTGCCAGCAACATTGAAGGGGGCAGAGCCCATGGCTACACCTTC.

V is TRBV7-9 and J is TRBJ2-7; no firm D call. The CDR3 totals 14 residues. Germline V lookup: CDR1 SEHNR, CDR2 FQNEAQ (reference sequence). V was trimmed by 5 bases and J by 7 bases, leaving 18 bases between them. CDR3 DNA sequence: TGTGCCAGCAGCCGTGGGCAAGGCGAAAGGGAGCAGTACTTC. This codes for CASSRGQGEREQYF.

The V and J genes are TRBV14 and TRBJ2-4; D possibly matches TRBD1 or TRBD2 (5 bases each). Germline lookup yields CDR1 SGHDN and CDR2 FVKESK. The ends were cut back, 0 bases at V and 9 bases at J, with 12 bases in the middle. This CDR3 is built from 14 residues. The CDR3 sequence is CASSQEYRRAIQYF. CDR3 in DNA: TGTGCCAGCAGCCAAGAGTACAGGCGGGCCATTCAGTACTTC. Full variable domain (missing parts from reference TRBV14 and TRBJ2-4): EAGVTQFPSHSVIEKGQTVTLRCDPISGHDNLYWYRRVMGKEIKFLLHFVKESKQDESGMPNNRFLAERTGGTYSTLKVQPAELEDSGVYFCASSQEYRRAIQYFGAGTRLSVL.

The chain recombines TRBV7-3 with TRBJ2-2; TRBD1 matches 8 bases. From germline, CDR1 is SGHTA and CDR2 FQGTGA. The CDR3 covers 17 residues. Losses at the gene ends were 2 bases for V and 3 bases for J; bases not matched to a gene: 8. The CDR3 region has the DNA TGTGCCAGCAGCTTACACCCCCAGGGGGCGGACACCGGGGAGCTGTTTTTT. Protein: CASSLHPQGADTGELFF.

This chain links TRBV27 with TRBJ2-1; 8 nucleotides agree with TRBD2. The CDR3 is made up of 20 amino acids. The V gene end was trimmed by 3 bases and the J gene end by 5 bases; junction bases not matched to a gene: 21. Germline CDR1 and CDR2: MNHEY and SMNVEV (reference sequence). CDR3 in DNA: TGTGCCAGCAGTTTTACGCCCCCTGGGCTAGCGGGCGAAGTAAACAATGAGCAGTTCTTC. As protein: CASSFTPPGLAGEVNNEQFF.

The chain couples TRBV4-3 to TRBJ2-7; 10 nucleotides agree with TRBD1. Per germline, CDR1 LGHNA and CDR2 YSLEER. The V segment lost 0 bases and the J segment 1 base; nucleotides outside the gene matches: 3. The CDR3 sequence is 16 residues long. The CDR3 nucleotides read TGCGCCAGCAGCCAAGATACGGGACAGGGGTCCTACGAGCAGTACTTC. It specifies CASSQDTGQGSYEQYF.

This chain joins TRBV5-1 and TRBJ1-4, with TRBD1 matching over 7 bases. CDR3 length: 14 residues. CDR1 SGHRS and CDR2 YFSETQ come from the germline V gene. The J segment lost 7 bases and the V segment lost 4 bases, leaving 7 bases of the junction unmatched. The CDR3 region has the DNA TGCGCCAGCAGCCCGATGACAGGGCTTGAAAAACTGTTTTTT. Its translation is CASSPMTGLEKLFF.

The gene calls are TRBV7-3 and TRBJ2-3, with 7 positions matching TRBD1. Germline values: CDR1 SGHTA, CDR2 FQGTGA. This CDR3 spans 13 amino acids. The J segment lost 1 base and the V segment lost 5 bases, leaving 0 bases of the junction unmatched. The CDR3 reads CASSRGRTDTQYF. In DNA form, the CDR3 reads TGTGCCAGCAGCAGGGGGCGCACAGATACGCAGTATTTT.

This clone has only one observation. The V gene is TRBV5-4, the J gene TRBJ2-2; TRBD1 or TRBD2 may be the D gene (5 bases each). V was trimmed by 4 bases and J by 8 bases, leaving 18 bases between them. The CDR3 length is 15 residues. Germline CDR1 is SGHNT and CDR2 is YYREEE (reference sequence). The CDR3 region is CASSLHGTRSGELFF. CDR3 coding DNA: TGTGCCAGCAGCCTGCACGGGACCCGGAGTGGGGAGCTGTTTTTT.

The rearrangement links TRBV7-2 to TRBJ1-2; 10 bases fit TRBD1. This CDR3 is built from 15 residues. Germline V gives CDR1 SGHTA, CDR2 FQGNSA. With V trimmed by 3 bases and J by 2 bases, 3 bases remained unmatched. CDR3 in amino acids: CASSLTGGSNYGYTF. The CDR3 region has the DNA TGTGCCAGCAGCTTGACAGGGGGCTCGAACTATGGCTACACCTTC.

The V call is TRBV27, the J call TRBJ1-1; D possibly corresponds to TRBD1 (5 bases). Germline V lookup: CDR1 MNHEY, CDR2 SMNVEV (reference sequence). This CDR3 region has 17 residues. V was trimmed by 5 bases and J by 2 bases, leaving 21 bases between them. Here the CDR3 DNA reads TGTGCCAGCAGTCAATACTTGCTACGGGGGACCAACACTGAAGCTTTCTTT. This gives the protein CASSQYLLRGTNTEAFF.